One and the same sample provided the 4 T cell receptor beta chains below, sequenced in a study of blood T cell repertoires in COVID-19 (dated by TCRdb to the early 2020s). Libraries were made using the immunoSEQ multiplex PCR assay. As stored in TCRdb, this immuneACCESS dataset retains in-frame rearrangements with V and J assigned. A fraction of the clones does not appear; measured against another copy, unresolved V genes explain less than half of the discrepancy, and the remainder lacks a known reason. Recorded for this sample are about 60,000 clones; 84% of them occurred a single time. Of the sample, roughly 16% is held by the ten largest clones. Material: peripheral blood. Receptor source: a man in his sixties with COVID-19, enrolled during active disease.

V is TRBV6-4 and J is TRBJ1-6; possibly TRBD1 for D (6 bases). CDR3 length: 18 amino acids. Per the germline V gene, CDR1 is MRHNA and CDR2 is SNTAGT. V was clipped by 7 bases and J by 1 base, with 20 bases between them. The CDR3 region has the DNA TGTGCCAGCAAAATTCCCCTCGGCAGGGGTTCCTATAATTCACCCCTCCACTTT. Amino acid sequence: CASKIPLGRGSYNSPLHF.

V and J are TRBV25-1 and TRBJ2-5; 7 bases match TRBD1. V dropped 3 bases and J dropped 0; count of bases not matched to a gene: 7. Germline CDR1 is MGHDK and CDR2 is SYGVNS. The CDR3 has 16 residues. The CDR3 loop reads CASSDSGRGYQETQYF. DNA for the CDR3: TGTGCCAGCAGTGATTCGGGCAGGGGGTACCAAGAGACCCAGTACTTC.

V gene TRBV7-2 combines with J gene TRBJ2-7; D possibly corresponds to TRBD2 (6 bases). The germline V and J ends were trimmed by 1 base and 2 bases, with 15 bases remaining between them. The CDR3 is 16 amino acids. Germline-derived CDR1 and CDR2 are SGHTA and FQGNSA. The CDR3 DNA is TGTGCCAGCAGCTTAGGGGCCCGGGACTCCGCCTACGAGCAGTACTTC. Residues: CASSLGARDSAYEQYF.

The chain is built from TRBV27 and TRBJ2-2; 11 nucleotides align to TRBD1. Germline V lookup: CDR1 MNHEY, CDR2 SMNVEV (reference sequence). The CDR3 contains 14 residues. V dropped 8 bases and J dropped 5; count of bases not matched to a gene: 4. The CDR3 nucleotides are TGTGCCAGCCGCGGGACAGGGGGGACCGGGGAGCTGTTTTTT. Translation gives CASRGTGGTGELFF.